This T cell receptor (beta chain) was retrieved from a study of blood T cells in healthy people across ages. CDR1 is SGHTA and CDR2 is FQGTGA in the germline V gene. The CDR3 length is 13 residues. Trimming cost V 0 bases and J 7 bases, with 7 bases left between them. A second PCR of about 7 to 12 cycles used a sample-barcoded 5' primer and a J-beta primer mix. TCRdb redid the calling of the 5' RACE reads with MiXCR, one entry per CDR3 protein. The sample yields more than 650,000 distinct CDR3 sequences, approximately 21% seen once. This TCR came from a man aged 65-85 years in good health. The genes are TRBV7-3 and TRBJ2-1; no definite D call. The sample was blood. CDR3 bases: TGTGCCAGCAGCTTAACAGAGGCGAATGAGCAGTTCTTC. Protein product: CASSLTEANEQFF.